This TCR beta chain was sequenced in a study of T cells in Graves' hyperthyroidism and ophthalmopathy. TCR beta CDR3 region amplification was performed from RNA transcripts. TCR CDR3 regions were first amplified by RT-PCR with HTBI primers. TCRdb redid the calling of the multiplex PCR reads with MiXCR, one entry per CDR3 protein. The sample has 85,000 to 110,000 distinct CDR3 sequences, approximately 48% seen once. V was shortened by 6 bases and J by 5 bases, with 19 bases between the two germline ends. From germline, CDR1 is LNHDA and CDR2 SQIVND (reference sequence). This CDR3 spans 15 amino acids. This clonotype was observed many times. When ophthalmopathy did not progress within 18 months, Graves' hyperthyroidism was considered stable.

Sequenced: blood. The clonotype comes from a man between 35 and 55 years old with Graves' hyperthyroidism. The rearrangement links TRBV19 to TRBJ2-5, with D possibly being TRBD2 (7 bases). CDR3: CASSSRGGNTETQYF. The CDR3 DNA reads as TGTGCCAGTAGCAGCAGGGGAGGGAACACCGAGACCCAGTACTTC.